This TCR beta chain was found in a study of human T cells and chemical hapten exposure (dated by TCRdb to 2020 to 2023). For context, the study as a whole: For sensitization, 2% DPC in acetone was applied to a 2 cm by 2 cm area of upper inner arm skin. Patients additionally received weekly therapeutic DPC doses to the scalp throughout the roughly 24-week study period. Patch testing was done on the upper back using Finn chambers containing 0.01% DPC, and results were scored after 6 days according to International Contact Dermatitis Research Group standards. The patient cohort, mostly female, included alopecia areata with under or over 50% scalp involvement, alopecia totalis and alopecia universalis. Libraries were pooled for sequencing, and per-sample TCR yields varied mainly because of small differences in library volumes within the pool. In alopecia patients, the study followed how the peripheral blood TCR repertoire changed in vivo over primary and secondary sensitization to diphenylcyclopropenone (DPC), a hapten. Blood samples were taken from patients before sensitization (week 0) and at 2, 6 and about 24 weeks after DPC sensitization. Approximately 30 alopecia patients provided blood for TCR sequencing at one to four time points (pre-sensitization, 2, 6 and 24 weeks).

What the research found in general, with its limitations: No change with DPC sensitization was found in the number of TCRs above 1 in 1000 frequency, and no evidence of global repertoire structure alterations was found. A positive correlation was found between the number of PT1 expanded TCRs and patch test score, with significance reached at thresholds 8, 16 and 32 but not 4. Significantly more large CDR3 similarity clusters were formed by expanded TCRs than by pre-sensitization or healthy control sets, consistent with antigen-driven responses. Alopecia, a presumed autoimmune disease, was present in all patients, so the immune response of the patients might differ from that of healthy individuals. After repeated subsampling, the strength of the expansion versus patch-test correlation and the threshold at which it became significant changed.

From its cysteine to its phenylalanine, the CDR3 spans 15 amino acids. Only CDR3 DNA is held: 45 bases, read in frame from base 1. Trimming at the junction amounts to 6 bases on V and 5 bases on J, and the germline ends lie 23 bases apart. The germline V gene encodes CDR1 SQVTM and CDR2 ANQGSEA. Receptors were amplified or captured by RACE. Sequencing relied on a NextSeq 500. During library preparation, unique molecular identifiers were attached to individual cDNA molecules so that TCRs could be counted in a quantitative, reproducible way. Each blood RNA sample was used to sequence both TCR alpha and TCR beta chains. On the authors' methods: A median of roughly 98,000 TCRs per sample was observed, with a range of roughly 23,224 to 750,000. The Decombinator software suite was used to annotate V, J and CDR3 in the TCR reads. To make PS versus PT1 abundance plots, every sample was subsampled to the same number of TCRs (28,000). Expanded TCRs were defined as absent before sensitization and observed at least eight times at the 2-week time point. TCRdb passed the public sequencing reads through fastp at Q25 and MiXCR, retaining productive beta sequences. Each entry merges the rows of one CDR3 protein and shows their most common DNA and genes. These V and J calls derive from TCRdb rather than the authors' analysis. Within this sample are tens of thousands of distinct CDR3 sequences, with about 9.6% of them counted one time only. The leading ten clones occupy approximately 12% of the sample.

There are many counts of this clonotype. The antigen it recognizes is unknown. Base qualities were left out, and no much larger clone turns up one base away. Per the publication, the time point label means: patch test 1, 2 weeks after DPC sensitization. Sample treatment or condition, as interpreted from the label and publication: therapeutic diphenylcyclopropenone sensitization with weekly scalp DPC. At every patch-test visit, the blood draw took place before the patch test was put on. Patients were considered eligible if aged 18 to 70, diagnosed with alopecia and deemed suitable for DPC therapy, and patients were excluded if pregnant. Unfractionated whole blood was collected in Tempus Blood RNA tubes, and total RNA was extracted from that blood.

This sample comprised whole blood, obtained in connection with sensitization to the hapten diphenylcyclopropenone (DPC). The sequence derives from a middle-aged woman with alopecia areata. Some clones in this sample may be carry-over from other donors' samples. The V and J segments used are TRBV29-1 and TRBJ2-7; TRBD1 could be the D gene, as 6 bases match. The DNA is TGCAGCGTCTTACCGACAGGAAGAGAACTCAACGAGCAGTACTTC. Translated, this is CSVLPTGRELNEQYF.